The rows below give T cell receptor beta chains drawn from one sample of a study of shared clonotypes between healthy human individuals. The data were produced by immunoSEQ multiplex PCR, yet TCRdb's version contains in-frame clones alone and is incomplete. The sample lists around 1.9 million clones; 90% to 95% were seen once. The sample consisted of naive CD8+ T cells from PBMCs. All receptors derive from a man between 18 and 29 years old in good health. Some clones in this sample may be carry-over from other donors' samples. Both conserved end residues are part of each CDR3. D genes are given only for firm matches. Clone sizes are given selectively: once, few, many, or a class where the clone is expanded.

size: once
V: TRBV18
J: TRBJ1-1
D: NA
CDR3: CASSPFSLVGHTEAFF
DNA: TGTGCCAGCTCCCCGTTCAGTCTCGTAGGGCACACTGAAGCTTTCTTT

size: NA
V: TRBV7-9
J: TRBJ2-7
D: TRBD2
CDR3: CASSLSTSGRAGTYEQYF
DNA: TGTGCCAGCAGCTTAAGTACTAGCGGGAGGGCCGGGACCTACGAGCAGTACTTC

size: NA
V: TRBV7-2
J: TRBJ2-7
D: NA
CDR3: CASSLGLPATYEQYF
DNA: TGTGCCAGCAGCTTAGGACTCCCTGCCACCTACGAGCAGTACTTC

size: NA
V: TRBV4-2
J: TRBJ2-2
D: TRBD1
CDR3: CASSLRDRGVRTSRTGELFF
DNA: TGTGCCAGCAGCCTCCGGGACAGGGGGGTACGGACTAGCCGGACCGGGGAGCTGTTTTTT

size: NA
V: TRBV6-5
J: TRBJ1-5
D: NA
CDR3: CASSWREPIDQPQHF
DNA: TGTGCCAGCAGTTGGCGGGAGCCTATAGATCAGCCCCAGCATTTT

size: once
V: TRBV4-3
J: TRBJ1-2
D: NA
CDR3: CASSQDHAGYYGYTF
DNA: TGCGCCAGCAGCCAAGATCACGCAGGGTATTATGGCTACACCTTC

size: NA
V: TRBV4-3
J: TRBJ2-7
D: NA
CDR3: CASSQGQFLLGYEQYF
DNA: TGCGCCAGCAGCCAAGGACAGTTTCTCTTGGGCTACGAGCAGTACTTC

size: NA
V: TRBV7-8
J: TRBJ2-5
D: TRBD1
CDR3: CASSVTGGQETQYF
DNA: TGTGCCAGCAGCGTGACAGGGGGTCAGGAGACCCAGTACTTC

size: once
V: TRBV27
J: TRBJ2-3
D: TRBD2
CDR3: CASSWASGSDTQYF
DNA: TGTGCCAGCAGTTGGGCTAGCGGGAGCGATACGCAGTATTTT

size: NA
V: TRBV14
J: TRBJ1-2
D: TRBD1
CDR3: CASSQVRGLDTRNGYTF
DNA: TGTGCCAGCAGCCAAGTCAGGGGGCTGGATACGAGGAATGGCTACACCTTC

size: NA
V: TRBV29-1
J: TRBJ1-2
D: NA
CDR3: CSVEADWGGPNYGYTF
DNA: TGCAGCGTGGAGGCAGATTGGGGTGGCCCTAACTATGGCTACACCTTC

size: NA
V: TRBV28
J: TRBJ1-1
D: NA
CDR3: CASRPGTLTEAFF
DNA: TGTGCCAGCAGGCCTGGGACCCTCACTGAAGCTTTCTTT

size: NA
V: TRBV29-1
J: TRBJ1-4
D: TRBD1
CDR3: CSVRFDRVGEKLFF
DNA: TGCAGCGTTCGATTCGACAGGGTGGGCGAAAAACTGTTTTTT

size: NA
V: TRBV9
J: TRBJ2-1
D: NA
CDR3: CASSPTPRVASTNEQFF
DNA: TGTGCCAGCAGCCCAACCCCGCGGGTAGCGAGCACGAATGAGCAGTTCTTC

size: NA
V: TRBV5-6
J: TRBJ2-7
D: NA
CDR3: CASSATGTYNYEQYF
DNA: TGTGCCAGCAGCGCCACAGGGACCTACAACTACGAGCAGTACTTC

size: NA
V: TRBV28
J: TRBJ2-3
D: NA
CDR3: CASSTRSGSTDTQYF
DNA: TGTGCCAGCAGTACCCGGAGTGGGAGCACAGATACGCAGTATTTT

size: NA
V: TRBV7-9
J: TRBJ1-4
D: TRBD1
CDR3: CASSSGTGSTNEKLFF
DNA: TGTGCCAGCAGCTCCGGGACAGGGTCAACTAATGAAAAACTGTTTTTT

size: NA
V: TRBV5-1
J: TRBJ2-1
D: TRBD2
CDR3: CASSPGREIGNEQFF
DNA: TGCGCCAGCAGCCCCGGGCGGGAGATAGGCAATGAGCAGTTCTTC

size: NA
V: TRBV5-6
J: TRBJ1-1
D: NA
CDR3: CASSRMNTEAFF
DNA: TGTGCCAGCAGCCGCATGAACACTGAAGCTTTCTTT

size: NA
V: TRBV11-2
J: TRBJ2-7
D: TRBD2
CDR3: CASSFSRGLALIYEQYF
DNA: TGTGCCAGCAGCTTCAGTAGGGGACTAGCCCTTATTTACGAGCAGTACTTC

size: once
V: TRBV28
J: TRBJ2-1
D: NA
CDR3: CASSFPGWNEQFF
DNA: TGTGCCAGCAGTTTTCCCGGGTGGAATGAGCAGTTCTTC

size: once
V: TRBV11-3
J: TRBJ1-2
D: NA
CDR3: CASSVYTVVYGYTF
DNA: TGTGCCAGCAGCGTTTACACTGTAGTCTATGGCTACACCTTC

size: NA
V: TRBV19
J: TRBJ1-1
D: NA
CDR3: CASSIGGSGTEAFF
DNA: TGTGCCAGTAGTATCGGAGGTTCGGGCACTGAAGCTTTCTTT